This T cell receptor beta chain was captured in a study of cytotoxic CD8 clonotypes in ibrutinib-treated CLL. Study details: Collecting the response samples happened after a median approximately twelve months of treatment, with a range of 6 to 36. Study-level points and caveats: Clonality was elevated at ibrutinib response and had returned toward baseline at progression.

For this clone: The antigen is not known.

Libraries were prepared by immunoSEQ multiplex PCR; TCRdb keeps only in-frame clonotypes and omits some of them. The sample includes hundreds of thousands of clones, 60% to 80% of them seen just once. The CDR3 runs to 17 residues. In germline, CDR1 is SGHDT, CDR2 YYEEEE. V lost 0 bases, J lost 7 bases, and 7 bases stayed unmatched. This sequence joins TRBV5-6 and TRBJ2-2, with 12 positions matching TRBD2. The clonotype was recovered from a human donor with chronic lymphocytic leukemia. The source was PBMCs, collected after 36 months of ibrutinib treatment. CDR3 sequence: CASSLGLGLAGIGELFF. DNA of the CDR3: TGTGCCAGCAGCTTGGGACTCGGACTAGCGGGGATCGGGGAGCTGTTTTTT.